The 20 T cell receptor beta chains in this list originate from one sample, sequenced in a study of T cells and Merkel cell carcinoma outcomes. Profiling relied on immunoSEQ multiplex PCR, and the TCRdb table lists in-frame clones only, not all of them. The repertoire consists of about 15,000 clones, with around 81% occurring once and the leading ten covering approximately 10%. The sequencing sample was made of tumor tissue from Merkel cell carcinoma. The receptors come from a human donor with Merkel cell carcinoma.

The rearrangement links TRBV5-1 to TRBJ1-4; 9 nucleotides line up with TRBD1. The CDR3 consists of 14 residues. The germline V gene encodes CDR1 SGHRS and CDR2 YFSETQ. The V gene end was trimmed by 3 bases and the J gene end by 5 bases; junction bases not matched to a gene: 2. The CDR3 is CASSSGQGNEKLFF. CDR3 DNA: TGCGCCAGCAGCTCGGGACAGGGAAATGAAAAACTGTTTTTT.

This chain connects TRBV15 to TRBJ1-5; maybe TRBD1 (5 bases). With 6 bases removed from V and 6 bases from J, the gap between germline ends came to 18 bases. The CDR3 is made up of 15 amino acids. CDR1 is LNHNV, CDR2 YYDKDF, per germline (reference sequence). The CDR3 is CATSIGRVLSQPQHF. CDR3 in DNA: TGTGCCACCAGTATTGGCAGGGTTTTGAGTCAGCCCCAGCATTTT.

This clone was picked up one time. CDR3 coding DNA: TGTGCCAGCAGCTTAGTCCGACTAGCGGAAACCTACGAGCAGTACTTC. Amino acid sequence: CASSLVRLAETYEQYF. The chain has TRBV11-3 and TRBJ2-7, with TRBD2 matching 9 bases. J gave up 2 bases and V 1 base, and 6 bases lay outside the gene matches. This CDR3 region has 16 residues. In germline, CDR1 is SGHNT, CDR2 YENEEA.

The chain links TRBV6-6 to TRBJ1-1; 7 positions agree with TRBD1. The CDR3 has 14 residues. Germline V gene sequence: CDR1 MNHNY, CDR2 SVGAGI (reference sequence). With 6 bases clipped from V and 4 bases from J, the junction kept 8 bases outside the gene matches. The CDR3 bases are TGTGCCAGCAGAACTGGACAGGTCGGCACTGAAGCTTTCTTT. Translated, it gives CASRTGQVGTEAFF.

A few counts support this clone. The chain carries TRBV27 and TRBJ2-5, with a weak D call TRBD2 (6 bases). CDR1 MNHEY and CDR2 SMNVEV come from the germline V gene (reference sequence). CDR3 length: 15 residues. Trimming took off 3 bases at V and 0 bases at J, with 11 bases between the two ends. CDR3 in amino acids: CASSFAGTDQETQYF. The CDR3 nucleotides are TGTGCCAGCAGTTTTGCAGGGACTGACCAAGAGACCCAGTACTTC.

The CDR3: CASSPGQGNTEAFF. DNA for the CDR3: TGTGCCAGCAGCCCGGGGCAGGGGAACACTGAAGCTTTCTTT. The gene calls are TRBV2 and TRBJ1-1; a possible D gene is TRBD1 (5 bases). CDR1 and CDR2 from the germline V gene are SNHLY and FYNNEI. The CDR3 sequence is 14 residues long. With 6 bases removed from V and 1 base from J, the gap between germline ends came to 12 bases. The whole variable domain, remainder taken from reference TRBV2 and TRBJ1-1, is EPEVTQTPSHQVTQMGQEVILRCVPISNHLYFYWYRQILGQKVEFLVSFYNNEISEKSEIFDDQFSVERPDGSNFTLKIRSTKLEDSAMYFCASSPGQGNTEAFFGQGTRLTVV.

This chain connects TRBV12-1 to TRBJ1-4. TRBV12-1 is deemed a pseudogene. This CDR3 has 17 residues. As DNA, the CDR3 is TGTGCCAGCAGCTTTGCGCGCGCAGCTACAACTAATGAAAAACTGTTTTTT. Residues: CASSFARAATTNEKLFF.

The chain is built from TRBV9 and TRBJ2-6; 9 bases agree with TRBD1. With V trimmed by 0 bases and J by 0 bases, 7 bases remained unmatched. The CDR3 totals 19 residues. CDR1 is SGDLS and CDR2 is YYNGEE in the germline V gene. CDR3 region: CASSVALGTGYSGANVLTF. The CDR3 DNA is TGTGCCAGCAGCGTAGCATTAGGGACAGGGTACTCTGGGGCCAACGTCCTGACTTTC.

This clone was seen only once. The chain has TRBV18 and TRBJ1-1; 10 bases align to TRBD1. The CDR3 spans 13 residues. The germline gives CDR1 KGHSH, CDR2 LQKENI. The J segment lost 9 bases and the V segment lost 3 bases, leaving 4 bases of the junction unmatched. The CDR3: CASSPGQGSKAFF. The CDR3 DNA is TGTGCCAGCTCACCGGGACAGGGGTCAAAAGCTTTCTTT.

The chain links TRBV5-1 to TRBJ1-1, with D uncertain. This CDR3 has 19 amino acids. Germline values: CDR1 SGHRS, CDR2 YFSETQ. With 5 bases removed from V and 7 bases from J, the gap between germline ends came to 33 bases. CDR3 DNA: TGCGCCAGCAGGGATGGACCGGGGATCGGGCACGACCGTCTGGGTGAAGCTTTCTTT. Translating it yields CASRDGPGIGHDRLGEAFF.

The V and J genes are TRBV5-1 and TRBJ2-7; TRBD1 agrees at 8 bases. After removal of 5 bases from V and 4 bases from J, the junction contained 8 bases not matched to a gene. CDR1 and CDR2 (germline): SGHRS, YFSETQ. The CDR3 has 14 amino acids. Here the CDR3 DNA reads TGCGCCAGCAGTACGACAGGGGTATCATACGAGCAGTACTTC. Protein sequence: CASSTTGVSYEQYF.

CDR3 sequence reads: CASSLFRGPNPGELFF. Written as DNA, the CDR3 is TGTGCCAGCAGCTTATTTAGGGGGCCAAACCCGGGGGAGCTGTTTTTT. The chain joins TRBV7-3 to TRBJ2-2; 7 bases line up with TRBD1. This CDR3 contains 16 residues. The V gene's germline CDR1 is SGHTA and CDR2 FQGTGA. V lost 2 bases and J lost 8; bases outside the gene matches: 11.

The chain has TRBV5-1 and TRBJ1-4; D uncertain. V gave up 5 bases and J gave up 7 bases, with 12 bases separating them. The CDR3 runs 13 residues. Germline V lookup: CDR1 SGHRS, CDR2 YFSETQ. CDR3 nucleotide sequence: TGCGCCAGCAGTAGAGACGGTCGTGAAAAACTGTTTTTT. Translating gives CASSRDGREKLFF.

V usage is TRBV6-6 and J usage is TRBJ2-2; the D gene is possibly TRBD2 (5 bases). V lost 0 bases, J lost 3 bases, and 5 bases lay in between. This CDR3 is built from 14 residues. CDR1 is MNHNY, CDR2 SVGAGI, per germline (reference sequence). The CDR3 is CASSYSRDTGELFF. CDR3 bases: TGTGCCAGCAGTTACTCGAGGGACACCGGGGAGCTGTTTTTT.

The rearrangement links TRBV5-1 to TRBJ2-1; 12 bases are a match to TRBD2. Per the germline V gene, CDR1 is SGHRS and CDR2 is YFSETQ. This CDR3 has 17 amino acids. The trim removed 0 bases at V and 3 bases at J, leaving 4 bases unmatched. DNA for the CDR3: TGCGCCAGCAGCTTGGGGACTAGCGGGAAGTTCTACAATGAGCAGTTCTTC. Protein product: CASSLGTSGKFYNEQFF.

This clone was counted between two and nine times. V is TRBV27 and J is TRBJ1-5; D perhaps matches TRBD1 (6 bases). V shed 2 bases and J shed 1 base, with 6 bases lying between them. Germline V lookup: CDR1 MNHEY, CDR2 SMNVEV (reference sequence). The CDR3 has 14 residues. As DNA, the CDR3 is TGTGCCAGCAGTTTACAGGGGAGCAATCAGCCCCAGCATTTT. This sequence encodes CASSLQGSNQPQHF.

The J gene is TRBJ1-5, the V gene TRBV28; the D is unclear. V lost 2 bases to trimming and J lost 1 base, with 9 bases between them. Germline CDR1 is MDHEN and CDR2 is SYDVKM. The CDR3 has 15 residues. CDR3 loop: CASSLGVSSNQPQHF. The CDR3 coding sequence is TGTGCCAGCAGTTTAGGGGTTTCGAGCAATCAGCCCCAGCATTTT. Full variable domain (remainder filled in from reference TRBV28 and TRBJ1-5): DVKVTQSSRYLVKRTGEKVFLECVQDMDHENMFWYRQDPGLGLRLIYFSYDVKMKEKGDIPEGYSVSREKKERFSLILESASTNQTSMYLCASSLGVSSNQPQHFGDGTRLSIL.

This rearrangement joins TRBV6-1 to TRBJ1-6, with no clear D. Trimming took off 5 bases at V and 7 bases at J, with 9 bases between the two ends. The CDR3 is 13 residues long. Germline values: CDR1 MNHNS, CDR2 SASEGT. CDR3 protein: CASSRERNSPLHF. Here the CDR3 DNA reads TGTGCCAGCAGTAGGGAACGGAATTCACCCCTCCACTTT.

The chain has TRBV5-4 and TRBJ1-3; D gene unclear. The CDR3 sequence is 15 residues long. Trimming shortened V by 0 bases and J by 1 base, and 8 bases separated the two germline ends. Germline V gene lookup returns CDR1 SGHNT and CDR2 YYREEE (reference sequence). The CDR3 sequence: CASSLADRSGNTIYF. As DNA, the CDR3 is TGTGCCAGCAGCTTGGCGGACCGATCTGGAAACACCATATATTTT.

The rearrangement joins TRBV13 to TRBJ2-4; 9 bases fit TRBD1. Unmatched junction bases numbered 4, after V lost 5 bases and J lost 5 bases. The CDR3 extends over 14 amino acids. Per germline, CDR1 PRHDT and CDR2 FYEKMQ (reference sequence). The CDR3 loop reads CASSPQGAENIQYF. The CDR3 DNA sequence: TGTGCCAGCAGCCCACAGGGGGCCGAAAACATTCAGTACTTC.